Below, one T cell receptor (beta chain) is given with its context. Antigen specificity is unknown. TCRdb analysed the 5' RACE reads with MiXCR anew, one entry per CDR3 protein. Of over 40,000 distinct CDR3 sequences listed, about 32% were seen once; the top ten hold more than 3.5%. Study observations and caveats: The larger-cohort validation was restricted to a single TCR beta V-J rearrangement rather than whole repertoires.

The CDR3 contains 14 residues. V gave up 7 bases and J gave up 7 bases; unmatched junction bases: 9. The sequenced sample consisted of tumor-infiltrating memory CD4+ T cells sorted from the breast tumor. The subset denotes: memory CD4+ T cells, CD4+CD45RO+CD25-. The chain carries TRBV12-3 or TRBV12-4 and TRBJ1-4; 7 bases line up with TRBD1. The sequence derives from a female donor with breast cancer. In DNA form, the CDR3 reads TGTGCCAGCACTCACGAGACAGGGTTTGAAAAACTGTTTTTT. This sequence encodes CASTHETGFEKLFF.